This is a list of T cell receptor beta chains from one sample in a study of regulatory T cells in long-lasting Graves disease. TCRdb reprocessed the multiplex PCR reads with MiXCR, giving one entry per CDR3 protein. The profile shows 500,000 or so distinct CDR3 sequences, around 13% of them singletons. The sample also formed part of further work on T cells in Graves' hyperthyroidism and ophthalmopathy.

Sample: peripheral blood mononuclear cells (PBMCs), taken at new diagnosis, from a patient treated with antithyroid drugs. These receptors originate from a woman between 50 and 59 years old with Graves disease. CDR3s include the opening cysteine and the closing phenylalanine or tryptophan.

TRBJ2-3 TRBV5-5 CASSSAGQGSTDTQYF
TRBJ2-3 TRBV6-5 CASSSNTLAGLDTQYF
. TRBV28 CASSPTTIYEQFF
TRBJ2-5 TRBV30 CAWIPRRDNQETQYF
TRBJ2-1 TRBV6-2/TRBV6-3 CASSYERSYNEQFF
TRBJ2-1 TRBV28 CASSSTRSLAASYNEQFF
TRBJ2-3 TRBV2 CASSEALTDTQYF
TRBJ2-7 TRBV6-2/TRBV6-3 CASSVRGTGEQYF
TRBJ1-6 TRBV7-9 CASSSQMGPNSPLHF
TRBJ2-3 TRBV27 CASTGLAGGPQDTQYF
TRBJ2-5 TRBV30 CAWSDQGQETQYF
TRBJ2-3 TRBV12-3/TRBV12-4 CASSSLGTDTQYF
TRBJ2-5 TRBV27 CASSYRKTQYF
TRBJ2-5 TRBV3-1 CASSQRHRGETQYF
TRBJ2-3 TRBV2 CASTLGLAGPDTQYF
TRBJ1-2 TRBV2 CASTGQGASNYGYTF
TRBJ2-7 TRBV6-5 CASSYEGGRAIYEQYF